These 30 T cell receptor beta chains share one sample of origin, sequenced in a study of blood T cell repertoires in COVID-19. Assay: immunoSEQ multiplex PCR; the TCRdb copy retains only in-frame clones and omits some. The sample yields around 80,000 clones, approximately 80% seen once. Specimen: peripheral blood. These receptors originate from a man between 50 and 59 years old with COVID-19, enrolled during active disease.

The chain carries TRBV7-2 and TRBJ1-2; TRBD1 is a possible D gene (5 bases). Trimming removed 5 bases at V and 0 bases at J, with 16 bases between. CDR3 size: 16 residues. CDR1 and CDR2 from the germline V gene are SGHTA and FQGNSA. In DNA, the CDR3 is TGTGCCAGCAGCCCGGGGGTTCGAGTTTCTAACTATGGCTACACCTTC. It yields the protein CASSPGVRVSNYGYTF.

The CDR3 spells CASSLDRVVDEAFF. Written as DNA, the CDR3 is TGCGCCAGCAGCTTGGACAGGGTGGTAGATGAAGCTTTCTTT. The chain links TRBV5-1 to TRBJ1-1; tentative D call: TRBD1 (6 bases). With 0 bases removed from V and 7 bases from J, the gap between germline ends came to 13 bases. CDR1 and CDR2 from the germline V gene are SGHRS and YFSETQ. This CDR3 is 14 amino acids long.

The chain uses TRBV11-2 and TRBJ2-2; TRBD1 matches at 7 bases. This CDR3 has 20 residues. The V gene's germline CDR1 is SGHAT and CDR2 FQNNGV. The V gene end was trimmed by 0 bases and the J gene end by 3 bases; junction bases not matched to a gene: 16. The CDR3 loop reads CASSLDQSTDNTGDTGELFF. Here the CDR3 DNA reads TGTGCCAGCAGCTTAGATCAATCGACGGACAACACAGGGGACACCGGGGAGCTGTTTTTT. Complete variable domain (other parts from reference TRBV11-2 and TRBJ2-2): EAGVAQSPRYKIIEKRQSVAFWCNPISGHATLYWYQQILGQGPKLLIQFQNNGVVDDSQLPKDRFSAERLKGVDSTLKIQPAKLEDSAVYLCASSLDQSTDNTGDTGELFFGEGSRLTVL.

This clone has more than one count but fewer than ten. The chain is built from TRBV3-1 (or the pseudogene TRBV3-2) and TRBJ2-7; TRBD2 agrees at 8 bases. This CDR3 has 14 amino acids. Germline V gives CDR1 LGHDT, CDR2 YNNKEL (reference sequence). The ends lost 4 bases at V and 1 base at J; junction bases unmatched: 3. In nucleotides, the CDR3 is TGTGCCAGCAGCCTTAGCGGGGATTCCTACGAGCAGTACTTC. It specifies CASSLSGDSYEQYF.

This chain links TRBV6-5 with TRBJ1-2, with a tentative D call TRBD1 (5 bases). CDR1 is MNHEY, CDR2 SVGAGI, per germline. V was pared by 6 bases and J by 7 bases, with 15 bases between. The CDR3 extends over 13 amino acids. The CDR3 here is CASRPDTGSGYTF. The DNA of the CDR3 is TGTGCCAGCAGACCAGATACAGGATCTGGCTACACCTTC.

The CDR3 DNA reads TGTGCCAGCTCACCACCTTATCAGGGTGCCTACGAGCAGTACTTC. The encoded protein is CASSPPYQGAYEQYF. This sequence joins TRBV18 and TRBJ2-7, with D perhaps matching TRBD1 (5 bases). The ends were cut back, 0 bases at V and 2 bases at J, with 11 bases in the middle. CDR1 and CDR2 from the germline V gene are KGHSH and LQKENI. The CDR3 has 15 residues.

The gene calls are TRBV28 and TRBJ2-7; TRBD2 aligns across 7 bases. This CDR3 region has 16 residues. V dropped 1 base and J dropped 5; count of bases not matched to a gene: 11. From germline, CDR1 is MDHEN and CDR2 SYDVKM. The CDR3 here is CASSLYTPGRANEQYF. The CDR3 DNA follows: TGTGCCAGCAGTTTATACACCCCGGGGAGGGCCAACGAGCAGTACTTC.

CDR3 bases: TGTGCCAGCAGTTACCCGGAGAGTGGAACTGAAGCTTTCTTT. This encodes CASSYPESGTEAFF. The rearrangement links TRBV6-7 to TRBJ1-1, with D unresolved. TRBV6-7 is an open reading frame whose function is uncertain. V lost 2 bases and J 5 bases, leaving 12 bases between the germline ends. This CDR3 spans 14 amino acids.

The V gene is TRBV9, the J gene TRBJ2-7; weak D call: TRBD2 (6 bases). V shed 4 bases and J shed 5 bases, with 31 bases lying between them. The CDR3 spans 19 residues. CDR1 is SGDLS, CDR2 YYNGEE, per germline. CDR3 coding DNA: TGTGCCAGCAGCACGACTGAATCCATTCTGTATCCTCCGGGGGACGAGCAGTACTTC. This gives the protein CASSTTESILYPPGDEQYF.

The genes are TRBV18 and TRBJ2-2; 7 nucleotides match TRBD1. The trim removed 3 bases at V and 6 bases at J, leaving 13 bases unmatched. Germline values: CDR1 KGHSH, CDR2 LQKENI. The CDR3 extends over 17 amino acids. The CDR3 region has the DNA TGTGCCAGCTCACCTACGACAGGGATGGGAAGGGCCGGGGAGCTGTTTTTT. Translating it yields CASSPTTGMGRAGELFF.

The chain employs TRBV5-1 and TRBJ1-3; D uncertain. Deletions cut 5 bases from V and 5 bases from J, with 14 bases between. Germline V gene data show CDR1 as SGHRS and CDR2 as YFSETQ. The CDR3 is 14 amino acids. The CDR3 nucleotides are TGCGCCAGCAGTTCGAAAACCGGGAGAAACACCATATATTTT. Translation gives CASSSKTGRNTIYF.

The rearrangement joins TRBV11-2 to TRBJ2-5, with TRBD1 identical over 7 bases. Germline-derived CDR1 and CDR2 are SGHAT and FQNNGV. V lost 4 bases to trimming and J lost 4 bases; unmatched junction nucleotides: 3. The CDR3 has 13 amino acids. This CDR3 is CASSYTGAETQYF. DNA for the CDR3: TGTGCCAGCAGCTACACAGGGGCAGAGACCCAGTACTTC.

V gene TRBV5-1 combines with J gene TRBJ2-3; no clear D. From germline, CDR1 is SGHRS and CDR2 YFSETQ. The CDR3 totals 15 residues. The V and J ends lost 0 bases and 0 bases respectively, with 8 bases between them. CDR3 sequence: CASSLELSSTDTQYF. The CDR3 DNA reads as TGCGCCAGCAGCTTGGAACTCTCTAGCACAGATACGCAGTATTTT.

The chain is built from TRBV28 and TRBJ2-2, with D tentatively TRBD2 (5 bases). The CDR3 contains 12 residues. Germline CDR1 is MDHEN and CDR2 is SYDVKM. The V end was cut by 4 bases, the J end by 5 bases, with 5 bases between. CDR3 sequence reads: CASSWTTGELFF. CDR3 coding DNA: TGTGCCAGCAGTTGGACTACCGGGGAGCTGTTTTTT.

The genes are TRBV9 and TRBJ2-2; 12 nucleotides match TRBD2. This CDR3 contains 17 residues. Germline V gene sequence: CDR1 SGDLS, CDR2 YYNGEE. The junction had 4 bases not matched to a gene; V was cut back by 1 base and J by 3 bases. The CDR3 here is CASSVTRLAGDTGELFF. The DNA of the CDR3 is TGTGCCAGCAGCGTAACGAGACTAGCGGGAGACACCGGGGAGCTGTTTTTT.

The chain's CDR3 is CASSQDPGQGSWQFF. The CDR3, as DNA: TGTGCCAGCAGCCAAGATCCCGGCCAGGGAAGTTGGCAGTTCTTC. The chain recombines TRBV3-1 (or the pseudogene TRBV3-2) with TRBJ2-1, with a weak D call TRBD1 (5 bases). Trimming took off 0 bases at V and 12 bases at J, with 18 bases between the two ends. From germline, CDR1 is LGHDT and CDR2 YNNKEL (reference sequence). The CDR3 loop spans 15 amino acids.

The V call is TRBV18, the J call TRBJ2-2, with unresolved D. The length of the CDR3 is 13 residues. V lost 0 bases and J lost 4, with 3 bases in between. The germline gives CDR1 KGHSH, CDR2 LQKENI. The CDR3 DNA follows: TGTGCCAGCTCACCACCGAGCACCGGGGAGCTGTTTTTT. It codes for CASSPPSTGELFF.

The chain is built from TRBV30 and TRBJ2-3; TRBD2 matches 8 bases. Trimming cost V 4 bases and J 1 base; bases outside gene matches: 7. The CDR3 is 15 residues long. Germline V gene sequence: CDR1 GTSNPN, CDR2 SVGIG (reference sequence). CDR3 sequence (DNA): TGTGCCTGGACTCAAGGACTAGCCGGCACAGATACGCAGTATTTT. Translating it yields CAWTQGLAGTDTQYF. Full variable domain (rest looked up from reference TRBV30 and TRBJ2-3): SQTIHQWPATLVQPVGSPLSLECTVEGTSNPNLYWYRQAAGRGLQLLFYSVGIGQISSEVPQNLSASRPQDRQFILSSKKLLLSDSGFYLCAWTQGLAGTDTQYFGPGTRLTVL.

For the CDR3, the DNA is TGTGCCTGGAATGGGACAGGCAATTCACCCCTCCACTTT. This encodes CAWNGTGNSPLHF. The chain has TRBV30 and TRBJ1-6; TRBD1 agrees at 8 bases. This CDR3 comprises 13 residues. The germline V gene has CDR1 GTSNPN and CDR2 SVGIG (reference sequence). Germline trimming cut 4 bases from V and 7 bases from J; bases unmatched to any gene: 3.

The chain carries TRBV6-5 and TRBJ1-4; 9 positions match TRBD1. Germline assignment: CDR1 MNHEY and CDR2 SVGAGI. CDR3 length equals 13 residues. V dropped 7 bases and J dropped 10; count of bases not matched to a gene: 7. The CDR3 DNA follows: TGTGCCAGCATTACGCTGGGACAGGGAAAACTGTTTTTT. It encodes CASITLGQGKLFF.

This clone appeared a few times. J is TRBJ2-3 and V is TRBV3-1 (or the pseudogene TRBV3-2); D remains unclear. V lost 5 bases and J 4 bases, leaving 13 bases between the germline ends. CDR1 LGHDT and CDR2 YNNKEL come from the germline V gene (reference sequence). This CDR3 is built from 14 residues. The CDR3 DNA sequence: TGTGCCAGCAGCTCCATGGGCTTGGCAGATACGCAGTATTTT. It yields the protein CASSSMGLADTQYF.

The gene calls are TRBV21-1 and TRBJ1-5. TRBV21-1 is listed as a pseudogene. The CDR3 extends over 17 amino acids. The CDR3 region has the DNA TGTGCCAGCAGCAAAGTGACGGGGGGCCATAGCAATCAGCCCCAGCATTTT. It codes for CASSKVTGGHSNQPQHF.

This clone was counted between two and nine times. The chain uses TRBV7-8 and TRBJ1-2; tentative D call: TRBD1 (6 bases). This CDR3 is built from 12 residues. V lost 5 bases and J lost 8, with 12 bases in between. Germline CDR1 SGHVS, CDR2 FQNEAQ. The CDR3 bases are TGTGCCAGCAGCGAACAGGGTGGGGGCTACACCTTC. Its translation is CASSEQGGGYTF.

In nucleotides, the CDR3 is TGTGCCAGCAGCCCCAGCGGCGGAGATTCACCCCTCCACTTT. It yields the protein CASSPSGGDSPLHF. The rearrangement links TRBV7-9 to TRBJ1-6; no reliable D call. CDR3 length: 14 amino acids. V lost 5 bases and J lost 8, with 13 bases in between. Per the germline V gene, CDR1 is SEHNR and CDR2 is FQNEAQ (reference sequence).

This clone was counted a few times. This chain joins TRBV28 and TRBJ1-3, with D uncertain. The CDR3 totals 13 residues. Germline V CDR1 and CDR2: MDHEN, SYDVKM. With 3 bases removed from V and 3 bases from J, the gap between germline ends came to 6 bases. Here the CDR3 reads CASSFLGGNTIYF. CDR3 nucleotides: TGTGCCAGCAGTTTCCTCGGTGGAAACACCATATATTTT.

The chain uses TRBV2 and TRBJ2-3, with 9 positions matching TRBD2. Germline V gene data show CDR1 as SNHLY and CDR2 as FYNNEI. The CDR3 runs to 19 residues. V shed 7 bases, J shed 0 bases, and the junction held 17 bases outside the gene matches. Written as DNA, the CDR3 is TGTGCCAGCACTCTAGGAGGCCTCTGGAGCGGGAGGAGCACAGATACGCAGTATTTT. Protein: CASTLGGLWSGRSTDTQYF.

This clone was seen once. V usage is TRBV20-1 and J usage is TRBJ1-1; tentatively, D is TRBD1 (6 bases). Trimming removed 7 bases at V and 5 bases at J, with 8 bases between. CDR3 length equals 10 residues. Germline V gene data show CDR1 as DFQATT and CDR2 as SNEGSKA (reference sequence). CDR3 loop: CSEQGTEAFF. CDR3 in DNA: TGCAGTGAACAGGGTACTGAAGCTTTCTTT.

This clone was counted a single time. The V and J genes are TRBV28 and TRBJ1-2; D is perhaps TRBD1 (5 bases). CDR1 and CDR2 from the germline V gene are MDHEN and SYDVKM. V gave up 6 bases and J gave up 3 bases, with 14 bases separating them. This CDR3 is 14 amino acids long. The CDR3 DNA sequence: TGTGCCAGCAGCCGTAGACAGCTATACTATGGCTACACCTTC. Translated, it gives CASSRRQLYYGYTF.

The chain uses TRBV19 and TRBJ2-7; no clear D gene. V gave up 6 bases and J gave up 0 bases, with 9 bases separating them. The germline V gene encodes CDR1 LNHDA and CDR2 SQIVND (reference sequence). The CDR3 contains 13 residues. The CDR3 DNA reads TGTGCCAGTAGCACTGGTAGCTCCTACGAGCAGTACTTC. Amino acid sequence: CASSTGSSYEQYF.

The CDR3 sequence is CASSTGLAGGYEQYF. The CDR3, as DNA: TGTGCCAGTAGTACGGGACTAGCGGGAGGGTACGAGCAGTACTTC. This chain links TRBV19 with TRBJ2-7, with 16 bases matching TRBD2. CDR3 size: 15 residues. Germline CDR1 reads LNHDA; CDR2 reads SQIVND (reference sequence). J gave up 4 bases and V 4 bases, and 1 base lay outside the gene matches. Complete variable domain (other parts from reference TRBV19 and TRBJ2-7): DGGITQSPKYLFRKEGQNVTLSCEQNLNHDAMYWYRQDPGQGLRLIYYSQIVNDFQKGDIAEGYSVSREKKESFPLTVTSAQKNPTAFYLCASSTGLAGGYEQYFGPGTRLTVT.